These 27 T cell receptor beta chains originate from one sample sequenced in a study of shared clonotypes between healthy human individuals. Repertoires were generated with immunoSEQ multiplex PCR, while TCRdb's copy carries only in-frame clones and drops some. The sample lists 950,000 to 1,100,000 clones, about 76% seen once, with about 1.5% in the top ten. Material for sequencing was memory CD4+ T cells sorted from blood. Subset denoted: CD45RA-negative fraction. These receptors all come from a man in his late teens or twenties in good health.

CDR3 region: CASSLGASGRLNEQFF. DNA for the CDR3: TGTGCCAGCAGCTTAGGGGCTAGCGGGAGACTCAATGAGCAGTTCTTC. This rearrangement joins TRBV7-9 to TRBJ2-1; TRBD2 matches at 10 bases. V trimming: 1 base; J trimming: 6 bases; junction bases outside the gene matches: 6. Germline V gives CDR1 SEHNR, CDR2 FQNEAQ (reference sequence). The CDR3 extends over 16 amino acids.

The CDR3: CASSLGRGRSTDTQYF. The CDR3, as DNA: TGTGCCAGCAGCTTGGGTCGGGGAAGAAGCACAGATACGCAGTATTTT. V and J are TRBV5-6 and TRBJ2-3; D possibly corresponds to TRBD2 (5 bases). The CDR3 length is 16 residues. The germline gives CDR1 SGHDT, CDR2 YYEEEE. Trimming cost V 0 bases and J 0 bases, with 11 bases left between them.

V is TRBV10-2 and J is TRBJ2-5; D gene unclear. Germline loops: CDR1 WSHSY, CDR2 SAAADI. CDR3 length: 12 amino acids. V lost 4 bases to trimming and J lost 4 bases, with 7 bases between them. The CDR3 DNA follows: TGCGCCAGCAGTGCCGCTCGAGAGACCCAGTACTTC. Amino acid sequence: CASSAARETQYF.

The CDR3 nucleotides read TGTGCCAGCAGTGAAACCGGACAGGCCTACAATGAGCAGTTCTTC. This sequence encodes CASSETGQAYNEQFF. The chain uses TRBV2 and TRBJ2-1; TRBD1 aligns across 7 bases. Germline V gene sequence: CDR1 SNHLY, CDR2 FYNNEI. This CDR3 has 15 amino acids. J lost 2 bases, V lost 2 bases, and 3 bases had no gene match.

This clone was counted once. J is TRBJ1-3 and V is TRBV7-2; D is unresolved. The V end lost 3 bases, the J end lost 4 bases, and 10 bases lay between the germline ends. The CDR3 extends over 14 amino acids. From germline, CDR1 is SGHTA and CDR2 FQGNSA. CDR3: CASSFSSGGNTIYF. Here the CDR3 DNA reads TGTGCCAGCAGCTTCTCCTCTGGGGGAAACACCATATATTTT.

This clone was picked up a small number of times. The V call is TRBV6-5, the J call TRBJ2-6; D tentatively reads TRBD1 or TRBD2 (5 bases each). V was trimmed by 2 bases and J by 0 bases, leaving 8 bases between them. This CDR3 comprises 16 residues. CDR1 MNHEY and CDR2 SVGAGI come from the germline V gene. The CDR3 nucleotides are TGTGCCAGCAGTTACCTCGGGGCCTCTGGGGCCAACGTCCTGACTTTC. Its translation: CASSYLGASGANVLTF.

The table lists this clone with many counts. At the DNA level, this CDR3 is encoded by other sequences in the same sample as well. The CDR3 nucleotides are TGTGCCAGCTCACCACAACAGGGGAGCAATCAGCCCCAGCATTTT. Amino acids: CASSPQQGSNQPQHF. The V call is TRBV18, the J call TRBJ1-5, with 7 bases aligning to TRBD1. Per germline, CDR1 KGHSH and CDR2 LQKENI. The CDR3 sequence is 15 residues long. V gave up 1 base and J gave up 1 base; unmatched junction bases: 1.

This clone has a handful of counts. This chain joins TRBV30 and TRBJ1-5; D unresolved. CDR3 length equals 13 residues. Germline V gives CDR1 GTSNPN, CDR2 SVGIG (reference sequence). V lost 7 bases and J lost 4, with 14 bases in between. This chain's CDR3 is CASGREANQPQHF. The CDR3 bases are TGTGCCTCTGGTAGGGAAGCTAATCAGCCCCAGCATTTT. Supplemented by reference TRBV30 and TRBJ1-5, the full variable domain reads SQTIHQWPATLVQPVGSPLSLECTVEGTSNPNLYWYRQAAGRGLQLLFYSVGIGQISSEVPQNLSASRPQDRQFILSSKKLLLSDSGFYLCASGREANQPQHFGDGTRLSIL.

The rearrangement joins TRBV28 to TRBJ2-5, with a weak D call TRBD2 (6 bases). TRBJ2-7 explains the end of the DNA better; the J call may be wrong. Germline assignment: CDR1 MDHEN and CDR2 SYDVKM. The CDR3 runs 15 residues. This CDR3 reads CASSFPGHPAGEQYF. CDR3 DNA: TGTGCCAGCAGTTTTCCCGGCCACCCAGCGGGCGAGCAGTACTTC.

The chain joins TRBV21-1 to TRBJ2-7; the tabulated D call, TRBD1, remains unverified against the DNA. TRBV21-1 is a listed pseudogene. The CDR3 extends over 14 amino acids. The CDR3 region is CASSRRQGPYEQYF. Written as DNA, the CDR3 is TGTGCCAGCAGCAGACGCCAGGGGCCCTACGAGCAGTACTTC.

This chain joins TRBV7-2 and TRBJ2-3, with 8 bases identical to TRBD2. From germline, CDR1 is SGHTA and CDR2 FQGNSA. V lost 2 bases and J lost 2; bases outside the gene matches: 3. The CDR3 runs 15 residues. The CDR3 nucleotides read TGTGCCAGCAGCTTAAGCGGGAGAAACACAGATACGCAGTATTTT. Protein product: CASSLSGRNTDTQYF. The variable domain in full, completed from reference TRBV7-2 and TRBJ2-3, reads GAGVSQSPSNKVTEKGKDVELRCDPISGHTALYWYRQSLGQGLEFLIYFQGNSAPDKSGLPSDRFSAERTGGSVSTLTIQRTQQEDSAVYLCASSLSGRNTDTQYFGPGTRLTVL.

V usage is TRBV11-3 and J usage is TRBJ2-5; 11 bases align to TRBD1. From germline, CDR1 is SGHNT and CDR2 YENEEA. The CDR3 length is 17 residues. The V and J ends lost 5 bases and 5 bases, in that order; junction bases with no gene match: 13. The CDR3 protein is CASSPGTGGQTSETQYF. DNA of the CDR3: TGTGCCAGCAGCCCCGGGACAGGGGGACAAACATCTGAGACCCAGTACTTC.

This clone appeared a few times. V gene TRBV4-2 combines with J gene TRBJ1-2; 9 bases map to TRBD1. Germline CDR1 is LGHNA and CDR2 is YNFKEQ. The CDR3 loop spans 15 amino acids. The V gene end was trimmed by 0 bases and the J gene end by 6 bases; junction bases not matched to a gene: 5. The chain's CDR3 is CASSQEGQGIDGYTF. CDR3 nucleotides: TGTGCCAGCAGCCAAGAAGGACAGGGGATTGATGGCTACACCTTC.

The rearrangement uses TRBV29-1 and TRBJ1-1; D gene ambiguous. CDR3 length: 10 amino acids. CDR1 is SQVTM, CDR2 ANQGSEA, per germline. V lost 5 bases, J lost 8 bases, and 9 bases lay in between. As DNA, the CDR3 is TGCAGCGTTAGGGCAGAAGAAGCTTTCTTT. This encodes CSVRAEEAFF.

J is TRBJ2-5 and V is TRBV5-6, with D possibly being TRBD1 or TRBD2 (6 bases each). The CDR3 spans 13 residues. Germline CDR1 and CDR2: SGHDT and YYEEEE. Trimming removed 4 bases at V and 7 bases at J, with 14 bases between. The CDR3 loop is CASSRGTGATQYF. Here the CDR3 DNA reads TGTGCCAGCAGCAGAGGGACGGGGGCGACCCAGTACTTC.

The gene calls are TRBV7-9 and TRBJ2-2, with D uncertain. The V end was cut by 1 base, the J end by 1 base, with 16 bases between. Germline CDR1 and CDR2: SEHNR and FQNEAQ (reference sequence). The CDR3 consists of 18 residues. In DNA, the CDR3 is TGTGCCAGCAGCTTAGTTTTGACATGGAAGGTGAACACCGGGGAGCTGTTTTTT. This gives the protein CASSLVLTWKVNTGELFF.

The chain recombines TRBV27 with TRBJ2-2; D remains unclear. CDR3 length equals 15 residues. The V and J ends lost 6 bases and 4 bases respectively, with 15 bases between them. From germline, CDR1 is MNHEY and CDR2 SMNVEV (reference sequence). CDR3 residues: CASSNPLGFTGELFF. The CDR3 DNA sequence: TGTGCCAGCAGCAATCCATTAGGTTTCACCGGGGAGCTGTTTTTT.

Ten or more counts support this clone. The CDR3 sequence: CASRAAGEYSYNEQFF. In DNA, the CDR3 is TGCGCCAGCAGAGCAGCGGGAGAGTACTCCTACAATGAGCAGTTCTTC. The chain recombines TRBV10-2 with TRBJ2-1; 8 nucleotides line up with TRBD2. This CDR3 has 16 amino acids. Trimming removed 6 bases from V and 0 bases from J; junction bases left unmatched: 7. Germline CDR1 WSHSY, CDR2 SAAADI.

As to this clone: The sample holds other DNA sequences that translate to the same CDR3. The rearrangement joins TRBV19 to TRBJ1-2; D remains ambiguous. This CDR3 is 13 amino acids long. With 6 bases removed from V and 0 bases from J, the gap between germline ends came to 8 bases. The germline V gene has CDR1 LNHDA and CDR2 SQIVND (reference sequence). DNA for the CDR3: TGTGCCAGTAGGCAGGATTCTAACTATGGCTACACCTTC. Amino acid sequence: CASRQDSNYGYTF.

The V gene is TRBV7-2, the J gene TRBJ2-7, with no clear D. Germline lookup yields CDR1 SGHTA and CDR2 FQGNSA. This CDR3 region has 14 residues. Trimming took 5 bases from V and 2 from J, leaving 13 bases between them. The CDR3 loop is CASSPRPGTYEQYF. The DNA for the CDR3 is TGTGCCAGCAGCCCACGACCAGGCACCTACGAGCAGTACTTC.

This clone was counted only a few times. The J gene is TRBJ1-2, the V gene TRBV28; 7 positions agree with TRBD1. In germline, CDR1 is MDHEN, CDR2 SYDVKM. V lost 6 bases, J lost 4 bases, and 5 bases stayed unmatched. The CDR3 sequence is 13 residues long. The CDR3 DNA follows: TGTGCCAGCAGCACGACAGGGAGCTATGGCTACACCTTC. Protein: CASSTTGSYGYTF.

This clone was seen more than once but under ten times. The chain employs TRBV30 and TRBJ2-5; TRBD1 is a possible D gene (7 bases). V dropped 3 bases and J dropped 2 bases, with 13 bases sitting between them. This CDR3 spans 14 amino acids. Germline CDR1 reads GTSNPN; CDR2 reads SVGIG (reference sequence). The CDR3 spells CAWSRGTDQETQYF. The CDR3 DNA reads TGTGCCTGGAGCCGGGGGACAGATCAAGAGACCCAGTACTTC.

Many counts were recorded for this clone. The J gene is TRBJ1-1, the V gene TRBV10-2; D is uncertain. Germline CDR1 is WSHSY and CDR2 is SAAADI. This CDR3 has 13 residues. Trimming took off 7 bases at V and 1 base at J, with 10 bases between the two ends. CDR3: CASTAAPNTEAFF. The CDR3 nucleotides are TGCGCCAGCACGGCAGCACCGAACACTGAAGCTTTCTTT.

This clone turned up a few times. The J gene is TRBJ1-1, the V gene TRBV10-3, with D possibly TRBD1 on 6 matching bases. The CDR3 loop spans 14 amino acids. The germline V and J ends were trimmed by 7 bases and 2 bases, with 14 bases remaining between them. The V gene's germline CDR1 is ENHRY and CDR2 SYGVKD. The DNA for the CDR3 is TGTGCCATCACCAAGAGACAGGAAAACACTGAAGCTTTCTTT. The encoded protein is CAITKRQENTEAFF.

The chain links TRBV5-1 to TRBJ2-3; TRBD2 aligns across 7 bases. Germline trimming cut 3 bases from V and 2 bases from J; bases unmatched to any gene: 6. Germline V CDR1 and CDR2: SGHRS, YFSETQ. The CDR3 is made up of 15 amino acids. The CDR3 region has the DNA TGCGCCAGCAGCTCCCCAAGCGGGGTCACAGATACGCAGTATTTT. Amino acid sequence: CASSSPSGVTDTQYF.

The chain combines TRBV5-1 with TRBJ2-7; the match to TRBD1 covers 8 bases. Germline CDR1 is SGHRS and CDR2 is YFSETQ. V shed 6 bases, J shed 6 bases, and the junction held 8 bases outside the gene matches. The CDR3 consists of 13 residues. The CDR3 DNA reads as TGCGCCAGCACCCGGACAGGGCGACGCGAGCAGTACTTC. Amino acid sequence: CASTRTGRREQYF.

The chain recombines TRBV7-9 with TRBJ2-2, with 9 bases identical to TRBD1. The germline CDR1 and CDR2 sequences are SEHNR and FQNEAQ (reference sequence). The CDR3 has 16 amino acids. V was clipped by 4 bases and J by 7 bases; unmatched bases: 10. CDR3 DNA sequence: TGTGCCAGCAGCTCCACCAACAGGGGGCAAGGCGGGGAGCTGTTTTTT. It codes for CASSSTNRGQGGELFF.